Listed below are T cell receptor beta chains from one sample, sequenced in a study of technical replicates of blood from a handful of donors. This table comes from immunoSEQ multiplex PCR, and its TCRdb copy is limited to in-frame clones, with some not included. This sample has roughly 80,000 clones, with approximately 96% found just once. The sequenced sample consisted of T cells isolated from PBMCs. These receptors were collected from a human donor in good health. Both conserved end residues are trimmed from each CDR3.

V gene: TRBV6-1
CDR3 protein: ASSDTGGEQY

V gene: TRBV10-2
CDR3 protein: ASLGGAKNIQY

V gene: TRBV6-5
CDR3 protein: ASRRTVVSYEQY

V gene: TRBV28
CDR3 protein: ASSFPGTRIYNEQF

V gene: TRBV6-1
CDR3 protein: ASRRQGDTEAF

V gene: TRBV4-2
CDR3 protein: ASSQRGPSGAHEQY

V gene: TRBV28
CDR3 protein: ASSLIGYQETQY

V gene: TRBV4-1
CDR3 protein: ASRPTGFNQPQH

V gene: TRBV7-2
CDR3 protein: ASSLEGQEAF

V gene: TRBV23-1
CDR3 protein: ASRHNGAAGWYTEAF

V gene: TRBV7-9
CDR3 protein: ASSSNSRLAVNSYEQY

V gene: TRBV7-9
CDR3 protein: ASSSSGRSYEQY

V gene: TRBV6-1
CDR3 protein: ASSERGGMVNYQPQH

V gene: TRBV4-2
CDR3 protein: ASSQTWDSSLYGYT

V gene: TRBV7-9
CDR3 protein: ASSFGLAGSTDTQY

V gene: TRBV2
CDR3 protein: ASRADRGGYGYT

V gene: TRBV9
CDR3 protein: ASSVEVAGGSSYNEQF

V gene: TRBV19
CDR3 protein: ASKRTLHNEQF

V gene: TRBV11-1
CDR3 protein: ASSRPRGLSETQY

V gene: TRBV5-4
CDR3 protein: ASTLARTGGSGYT

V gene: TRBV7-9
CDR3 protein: ASSLSARLAGEHYNEQF

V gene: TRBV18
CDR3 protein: ASSPDFGTAYEQY

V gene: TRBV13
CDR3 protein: ASSLVGTGGAPSDIQY

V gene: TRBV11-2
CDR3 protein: ASSLFRNEKLF

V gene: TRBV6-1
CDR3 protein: ASSEVTTVAHEQF

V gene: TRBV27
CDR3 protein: ASSPRRIADTQY

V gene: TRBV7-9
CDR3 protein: ASSLSRDRGVYGYT

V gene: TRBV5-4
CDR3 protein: ASSLYLKGDGTEAF

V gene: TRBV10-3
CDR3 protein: AISEWAAPTNTEAF

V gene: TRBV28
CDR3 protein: ASGTPGATSTDTQY

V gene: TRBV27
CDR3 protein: ASHSTSGLGTQY

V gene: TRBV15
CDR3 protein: ATSRKTSGSTNEQY

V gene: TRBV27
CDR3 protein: ASRHNPHRRQGKDEAF

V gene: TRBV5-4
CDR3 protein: ASSPQTTQNYGYT

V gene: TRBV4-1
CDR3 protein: ASSQGLAASYEQY

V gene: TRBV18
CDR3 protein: ASSPPSEGKETQY

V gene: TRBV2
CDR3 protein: ASSEDRAGANVLT

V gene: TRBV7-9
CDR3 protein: ASSPFASGGLEKLF

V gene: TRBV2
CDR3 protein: ASSEGQGDGQPQH

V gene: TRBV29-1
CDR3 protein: SVTGLAGYEQY

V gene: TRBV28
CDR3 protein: ASSYPRDAGTREQY

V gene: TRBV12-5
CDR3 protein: ASGLVPGEETQY

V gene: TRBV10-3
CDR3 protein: AISARQVEGTDTQY

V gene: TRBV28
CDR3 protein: ASSLSIAGGHHEQF

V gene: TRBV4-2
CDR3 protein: ASSPPLYGTQY

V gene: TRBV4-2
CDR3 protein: ASSQPLEGDDNEQF